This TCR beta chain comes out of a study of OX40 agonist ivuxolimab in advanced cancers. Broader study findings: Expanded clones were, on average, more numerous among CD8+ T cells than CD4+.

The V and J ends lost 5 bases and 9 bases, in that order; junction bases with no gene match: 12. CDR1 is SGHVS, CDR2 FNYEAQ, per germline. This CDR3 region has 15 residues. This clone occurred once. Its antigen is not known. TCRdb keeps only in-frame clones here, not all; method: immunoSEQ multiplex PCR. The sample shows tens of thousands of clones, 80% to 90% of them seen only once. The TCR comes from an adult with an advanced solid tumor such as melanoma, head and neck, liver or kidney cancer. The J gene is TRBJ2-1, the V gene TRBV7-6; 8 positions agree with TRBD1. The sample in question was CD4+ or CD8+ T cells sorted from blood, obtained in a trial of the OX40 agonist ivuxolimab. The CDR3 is CASSIGQGVYTEQFF. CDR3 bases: TGTGCCAGCAGCATCGGACAGGGTGTCTATACTGAGCAGTTCTTC.